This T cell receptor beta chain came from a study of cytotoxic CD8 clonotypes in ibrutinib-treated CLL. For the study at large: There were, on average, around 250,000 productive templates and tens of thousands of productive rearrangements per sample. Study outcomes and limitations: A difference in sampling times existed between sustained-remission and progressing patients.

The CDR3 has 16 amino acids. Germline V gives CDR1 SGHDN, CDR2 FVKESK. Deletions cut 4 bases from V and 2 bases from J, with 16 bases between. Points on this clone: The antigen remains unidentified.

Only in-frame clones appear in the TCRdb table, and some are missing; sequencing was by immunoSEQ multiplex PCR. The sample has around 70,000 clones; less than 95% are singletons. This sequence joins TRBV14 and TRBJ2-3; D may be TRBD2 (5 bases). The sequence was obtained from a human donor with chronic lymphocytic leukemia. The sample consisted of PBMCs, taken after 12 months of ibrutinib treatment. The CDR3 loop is CASSRIPDYPTDTQYF. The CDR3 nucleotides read TGTGCCAGCAGCCGGATCCCCGACTATCCCACAGATACGCAGTATTTT.